The 10 T cell receptor beta chains in this list originate from one sample, sequenced in a study of CD8 T cells in Susac syndrome. Random-hexamer reverse transcription was applied to 0.5 to 1 ug RNA. TCRdb passed the immunoSEQ multiplex PCR reads through MiXCR, listing each CDR3 protein once. Of about 120,000 distinct CDR3 sequences listed, roughly 94% are singletons. Sequencing input: CD4+ T cells from PBMCs. The receptor source for this set is a human donor in good health.

V gene TRBV3-1 combines with J gene TRBJ2-3; D is undetermined. The length of the CDR3 is 13 residues. The germline V gene has CDR1 LGHDT and CDR2 YNNKEL (reference sequence). Trimming left V 7 bases short and J 6 bases short, with 14 bases between. Here the CDR3 reads CASTYSYQDTQYF. Written as DNA, the CDR3 is TGTGCCAGCACCTACTCCTACCAGGATACGCAGTATTTT.

V usage is TRBV30 and J usage is TRBJ2-1; D is possibly TRBD2 (5 bases). Germline CDR1 reads GTSNPN; CDR2 reads SVGIG (reference sequence). This CDR3 contains 15 residues. The ends were cut back, 4 bases at V and 1 base at J, with 14 bases in the middle. CDR3 loop: CAWTQGSLSYNEQFF. In DNA, the CDR3 is TGTGCCTGGACCCAAGGGAGTCTGTCCTACAATGAGCAGTTCTTC.

The rearrangement links TRBV6-2 or TRBV6-3 to TRBJ2-1, with D perhaps assigned TRBD1 or TRBD2 (5 bases each). Germline-derived CDR1 and CDR2 are MNHEY and SVGEGT. Trimming left V 0 bases short and J 2 bases short, with 11 bases between. This CDR3 has 16 residues. The CDR3 DNA reads as TGTGCCAGCAGTTACTCTGGGGCGGGCACCTACAATGAGCAGTTCTTC. Protein product: CASSYSGAGTYNEQFF.

The chain combines TRBV20-1 with TRBJ2-2, with 7 bases matching TRBD2. V shed 0 bases and J 1 base; nucleotides not matched to a gene: 5. CDR1 DFQATT and CDR2 SNEGSKA come from the germline V gene (reference sequence). The CDR3 consists of 16 residues. CDR3 bases: TGCAGTGCTAGAGACCCCCAGCGGGGGAACACCGGGGAGCTGTTTTTT. Residues: CSARDPQRGNTGELFF.

V usage is TRBV5-6 and J usage is TRBJ2-7, with D maybe TRBD2 (6 bases). Germline assignment: CDR1 SGHDT and CDR2 YYEEEE. The ends were cut back, 0 bases at V and 2 bases at J, with 15 bases in the middle. The CDR3 has 16 residues. CDR3 DNA sequence: TGTGCCAGCAGCTTGGGCGGAGGGACGGTTACCTACGAGCAGTACTTC. This translates into CASSLGGGTVTYEQYF.

The chain employs TRBV7-3 and TRBJ2-5, with 9 positions matching TRBD1. Germline lookup yields CDR1 SGHTA and CDR2 FQGTGA. This CDR3 has 17 residues. V gave up 5 bases and J gave up 4 bases; unmatched junction bases: 14. The CDR3: CASSLFGKTDRGETQYF. CDR3 nucleotide sequence: TGTGCCAGCAGCCTATTCGGAAAAACGGACAGGGGAGAGACCCAGTACTTC.

CDR3 coding DNA: TGTGCCAGCAGTGCCGGGACAGGGTCCACCGGGGAGCTGTTTTTT. This encodes CASSAGTGSTGELFF. The chain employs TRBV25-1 and TRBJ2-2, with 9 bases lining up with TRBD1. J gave up 4 bases and V 4 bases, and 4 bases lay outside the gene matches. Looked up from germline, CDR1 is MGHDK and CDR2 is SYGVNS. There are 15 residues in the CDR3.

The chain links TRBV20-1 to TRBJ2-7, with TRBD2 as a possible D gene (6 bases). Trimming removed 0 bases from V and 3 bases from J, with 15 bases in between. Germline V gene lookup returns CDR1 DFQATT and CDR2 SNEGSKA (reference sequence). The CDR3 runs to 15 residues. The CDR3 bases are TGCAGTGCTAGAGATACTAGCCGGGGTCACTACGAGCAGTACTTC. It is translated as CSARDTSRGHYEQYF.

The chain is built from TRBV4-1 and TRBJ2-6, with a weak D call TRBD1 (6 bases). The germline CDR1 and CDR2 sequences are MGHRA and YSYEKL. This CDR3 region has 19 residues. V was shortened by 4 bases and J by 0 bases, with 19 bases between the two germline ends. CDR3 sequence: CASSPTLPGDPSGANVLTF. DNA of the CDR3: TGCGCCAGCAGCCCCACATTGCCAGGGGACCCCTCTGGGGCCAACGTCCTGACTTTC.

This chain connects TRBV6-5 to TRBJ1-2, with a weak D call TRBD1 (5 bases). Per germline, CDR1 MNHEY and CDR2 SVGAGI. The ends were cut back, 0 bases at V and 3 bases at J, with 11 bases in the middle. CDR3 length: 15 amino acids. CDR3 amino acids: CASSYSGPSYYGYTF. The CDR3 coding sequence is TGTGCCAGCAGTTACTCGGGGCCGTCCTACTATGGCTACACCTTC.